Described below is a single TCR beta chain sequence and its context. Participants were placed into cohorts based on the clinical history they reported. In the study's own analysis: Reference gene primer amplification gave estimated nucleated cell counts. Clones were sequenced by immunoSEQ multiplex PCR, and TCRdb holds only the in-frame ones, with some missing. That table furnishes V, J and clone size, whereas the DNA furnished D and trimming. The sample lists 150,000 to 200,000 clones; approximately 88% were seen once. The data stem from a study of blood T cell repertoires in COVID-19. Overall study context: Spain, Italy and the United States supplied samples that represented acute and convalescent COVID-19. The analysed material was cDNA or gDNA that came from T cells, B-cell-depleted T cells, or PBMCs.

CDR3 length equals 16 residues. The V gene's germline CDR1 is MNHEY and CDR2 SMNVEV (reference sequence). With 1 base clipped from V and 4 bases from J, the junction kept 6 bases outside the gene matches. Sequencing was carried out using PBMCs or T cells enriched from blood (not recorded which). This TCR was sampled from a woman in her sixties who had recovered from COVID-19. The rearrangement joins TRBV27 to TRBJ2-2, with 7 bases that match TRBD2. Here the CDR3 DNA reads TGTGCCAGCAGTTTATGGGCGGGAGCGGGCACCGGGGAGCTGTTTTTT. Its translation: CASSLWAGAGTGELFF.